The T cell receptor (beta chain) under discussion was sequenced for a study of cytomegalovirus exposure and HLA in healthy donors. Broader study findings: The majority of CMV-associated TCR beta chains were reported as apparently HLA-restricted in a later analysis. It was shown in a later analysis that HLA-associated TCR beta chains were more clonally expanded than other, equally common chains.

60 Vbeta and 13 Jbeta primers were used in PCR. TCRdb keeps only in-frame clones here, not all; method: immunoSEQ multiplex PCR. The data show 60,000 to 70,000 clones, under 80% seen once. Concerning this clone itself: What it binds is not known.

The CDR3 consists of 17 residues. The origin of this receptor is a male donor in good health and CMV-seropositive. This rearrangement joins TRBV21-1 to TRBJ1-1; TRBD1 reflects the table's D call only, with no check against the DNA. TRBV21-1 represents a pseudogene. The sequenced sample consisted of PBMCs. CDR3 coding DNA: TGTGCCAGCAGCAACCCCGGGACAGGGGGCTGGGGAACTGAAGCTTTCTTT. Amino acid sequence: CASSNPGTGGWGTEAFF.